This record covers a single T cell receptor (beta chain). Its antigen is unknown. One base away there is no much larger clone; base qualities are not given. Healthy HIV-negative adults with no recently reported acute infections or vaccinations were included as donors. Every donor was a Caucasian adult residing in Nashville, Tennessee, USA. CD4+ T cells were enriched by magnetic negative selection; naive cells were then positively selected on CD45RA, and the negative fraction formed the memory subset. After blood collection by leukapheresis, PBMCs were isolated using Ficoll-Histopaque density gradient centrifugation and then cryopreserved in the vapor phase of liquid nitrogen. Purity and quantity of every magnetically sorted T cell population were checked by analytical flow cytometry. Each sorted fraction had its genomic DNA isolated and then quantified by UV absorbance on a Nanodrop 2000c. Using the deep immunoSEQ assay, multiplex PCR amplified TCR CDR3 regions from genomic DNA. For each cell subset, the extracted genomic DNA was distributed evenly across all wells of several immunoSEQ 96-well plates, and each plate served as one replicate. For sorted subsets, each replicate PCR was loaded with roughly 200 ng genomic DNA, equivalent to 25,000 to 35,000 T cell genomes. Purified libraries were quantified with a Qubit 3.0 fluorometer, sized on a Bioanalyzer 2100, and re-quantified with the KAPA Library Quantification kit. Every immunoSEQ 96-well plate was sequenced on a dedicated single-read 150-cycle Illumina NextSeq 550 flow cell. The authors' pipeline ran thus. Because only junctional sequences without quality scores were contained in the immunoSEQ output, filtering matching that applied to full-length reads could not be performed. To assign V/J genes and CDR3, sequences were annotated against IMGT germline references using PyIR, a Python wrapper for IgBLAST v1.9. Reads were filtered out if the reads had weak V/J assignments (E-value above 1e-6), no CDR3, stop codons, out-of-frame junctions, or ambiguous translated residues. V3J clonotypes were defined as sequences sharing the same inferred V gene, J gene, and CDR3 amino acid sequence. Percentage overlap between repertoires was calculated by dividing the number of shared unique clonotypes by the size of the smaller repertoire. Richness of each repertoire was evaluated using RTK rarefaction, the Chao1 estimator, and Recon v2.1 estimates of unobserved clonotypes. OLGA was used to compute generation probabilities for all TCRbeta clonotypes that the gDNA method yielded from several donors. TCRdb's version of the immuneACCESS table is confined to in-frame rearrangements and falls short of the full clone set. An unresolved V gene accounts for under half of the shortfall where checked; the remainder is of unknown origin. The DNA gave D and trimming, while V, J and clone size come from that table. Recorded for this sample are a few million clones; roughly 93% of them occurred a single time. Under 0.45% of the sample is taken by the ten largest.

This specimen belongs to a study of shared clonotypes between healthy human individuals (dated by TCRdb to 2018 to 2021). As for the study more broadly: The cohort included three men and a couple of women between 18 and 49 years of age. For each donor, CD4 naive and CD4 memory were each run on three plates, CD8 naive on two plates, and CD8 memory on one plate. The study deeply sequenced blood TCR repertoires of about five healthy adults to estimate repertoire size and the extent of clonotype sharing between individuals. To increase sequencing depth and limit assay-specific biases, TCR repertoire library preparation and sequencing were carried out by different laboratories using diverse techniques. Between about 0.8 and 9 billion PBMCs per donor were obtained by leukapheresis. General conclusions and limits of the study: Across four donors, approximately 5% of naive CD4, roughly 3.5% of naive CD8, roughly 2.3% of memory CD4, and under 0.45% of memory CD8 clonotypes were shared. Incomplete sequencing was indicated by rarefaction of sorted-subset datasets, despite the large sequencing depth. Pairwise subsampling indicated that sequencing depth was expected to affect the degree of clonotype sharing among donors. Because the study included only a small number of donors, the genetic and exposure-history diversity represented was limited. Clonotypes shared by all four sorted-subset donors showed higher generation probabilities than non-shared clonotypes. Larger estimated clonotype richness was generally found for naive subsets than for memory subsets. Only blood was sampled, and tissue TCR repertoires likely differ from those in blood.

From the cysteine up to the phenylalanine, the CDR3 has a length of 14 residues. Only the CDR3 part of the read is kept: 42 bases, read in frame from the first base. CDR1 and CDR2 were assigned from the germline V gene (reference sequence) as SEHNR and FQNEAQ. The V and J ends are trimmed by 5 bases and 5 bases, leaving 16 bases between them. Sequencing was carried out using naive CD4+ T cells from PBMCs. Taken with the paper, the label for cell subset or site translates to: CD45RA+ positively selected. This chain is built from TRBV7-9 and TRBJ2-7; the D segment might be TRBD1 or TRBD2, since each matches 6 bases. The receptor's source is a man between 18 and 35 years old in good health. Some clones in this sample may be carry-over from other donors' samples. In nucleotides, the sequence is TGTGCCAGCAGCCCACCAAACGGGGGCAACGAGCAGTACTTC. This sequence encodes CASSPPNGGNEQYF.